This T cell receptor beta chain was captured by sequencing in a study of long-term antiretroviral therapy in people with HIV. V gave up 5 bases and J gave up 3 bases; unmatched junction bases: 4. CDR3 length equals 13 residues. Germline V gene lookup returns CDR1 SGHTA and CDR2 FQGNSA. Survey-level resolution applied to immunoSEQ assay v3.0. The table came from immunoSEQ multiplex PCR; TCRdb's copy has only in-frame clones and leaves some out. The data hold around 21,000 clones, with 81% observed a single time. The sequence was collected from a man aged 40-55 years with HIV. Sequencing was performed on unsorted PBMCs, taken 0.1 years before starting antiretroviral therapy. This chain links TRBV7-2 with TRBJ2-7; 7 bases are a match to TRBD1. CDR3 in amino acids: CASSRDSLYEQYF. CDR3 nucleotides: TGTGCCAGCAGCAGGGACAGTCTCTACGAGCAGTACTTC.